These 7 T cell receptor beta chains share one sample of origin, sequenced in a study of T-cell memory formation after mild COVID-19. Using its own MiXCR run on the 5' RACE reads, TCRdb lists one record per CDR3 protein. This repertoire shows approximately 500,000 distinct CDR3 sequences, about 23% found once; its top ten account for 12%. Sequences were obtained from PBMCs or a T cell subset sorted from them (not recorded which). The source is an adult woman who had mild COVID-19 (a few samples of this study predate the infection). Cell type and time point are not known.

This chain links TRBV6-5 with TRBJ2-2, with TRBD2 matching 12 bases. Germline V lookup: CDR1 MNHEY, CDR2 SVGAGI. The CDR3 has 16 amino acids. Trimming cost V 5 bases and J 4 bases; bases outside gene matches: 5. CDR3 in DNA: TGTGCCAGCAGTAGACTAGCGGGAGCGGGCACCGGGGAGCTGTTTTTT. It is translated as CASSRLAGAGTGELFF.

The rearrangement uses TRBV7-9 and TRBJ1-6; 7 bases agree with TRBD1. After removal of 4 bases from V and 7 bases from J, the junction contained 10 bases not matched to a gene. Per the germline V gene, CDR1 is SEHNR and CDR2 is FQNEAQ (reference sequence). This CDR3 contains 16 residues. CDR3 sequence (DNA): TGTGCCAGCAGCTCTATACCGGGACAGCTAAATTCACCCCTCCACTTT. Its translation: CASSSIPGQLNSPLHF.

This chain links TRBV10-3 with TRBJ2-7; D ambiguous. This CDR3 has 12 residues. Germline assignment: CDR1 ENHRY and CDR2 SYGVKD. V shed 3 bases and J shed 0 bases, with 3 bases lying between them. The CDR3 nucleotides are TGTGCCATCAGTGACAGCTCCTACGAGCAGTACTTC. It translates to CAISDSSYEQYF.

The chain joins TRBV5-1 to TRBJ2-2; the match to TRBD1 covers 7 bases. Germline V gives CDR1 SGHRS, CDR2 YFSETQ. The CDR3 consists of 19 residues. V shed 1 base and J 3 bases; nucleotides not matched to a gene: 15. The CDR3 coding sequence is TGCGCCAGCAGCTTGCTGCGGGCAGGGAAGGGGGCGTACACCGGGGAGCTGTTTTTT. Protein sequence: CASSLLRAGKGAYTGELFF. The complete variable domain, with remaining parts taken from reference TRBV5-1 and TRBJ2-2, reads KAGVTQTPRYLIKTRGQQVTLSCSPISGHRSVSWYQQTPGQGLQFLFEYFSETQRNKGNFPGRFSGRQFSNSRSEMNVSTLELGDSALYLCASSLLRAGKGAYTGELFFGEGSRLTVL.

The V and J genes are TRBV12-3 or TRBV12-4 and TRBJ1-2, with 8 bases fitting TRBD1. The V gene end was trimmed by 5 bases and the J gene end by 6 bases; junction bases not matched to a gene: 5. CDR3 length: 13 amino acids. CDR3 coding DNA: TGTGCCAGCAGTCCTCGACAGGGGAATGGCTACACCTTC. As protein: CASSPRQGNGYTF.

This clonotype has just one count. The genes are TRBV12-3 or TRBV12-4 and TRBJ2-3; no clear D gene. Deletions cut 2 bases from V and 4 bases from J, with 10 bases between. CDR3 length equals 14 residues. For the CDR3, the DNA is TGTGCCAGCAGTTTATTATCCCCCCCAGATACGCAGTATTTT. Amino acid sequence: CASSLLSPPDTQYF.

V is TRBV20-1 and J is TRBJ2-2; TRBD2 matches at 11 bases. J lost 1 base, V lost 6 bases, and 13 bases had no gene match. The CDR3 is 18 residues long. From germline, CDR1 is DFQATT and CDR2 SNEGSKA (reference sequence). The CDR3 loop reads CSAQSSGGITWNTGELFF. Here the CDR3 DNA reads TGCAGTGCGCAGTCTAGCGGGGGGATCACTTGGAACACCGGGGAGCTGTTTTTT.